The clone carrying this T cell receptor (beta chain) was counted ten times or more. From the 5' RACE reads, TCRdb called clonotypes with MiXCR, one entry per CDR3 protein. Of tens of thousands of distinct CDR3 sequences listed, about 7% are singletons. Trimming stripped 3 bases from V and 2 bases from J, with 2 bases between. The CDR3 covers 12 residues. The germline gives CDR1 SQVTM, CDR2 ANQGSEA. The record originates from a study of early T cells in non-severe SARS-CoV-2 infection. The sample taken for sequencing was whole blood. This rearrangement joins TRBV29-1 to TRBJ2-6; no clear D. This TCR came from an adult who was a healthcare worker with PCR-confirmed SARS-CoV-2 infection or an uninfected control (not recorded which). In DNA, the CDR3 is TGCAGCGTTGATACTGGGGCCAACGTCCTGACTTTC. It translates to CSVDTGANVLTF.